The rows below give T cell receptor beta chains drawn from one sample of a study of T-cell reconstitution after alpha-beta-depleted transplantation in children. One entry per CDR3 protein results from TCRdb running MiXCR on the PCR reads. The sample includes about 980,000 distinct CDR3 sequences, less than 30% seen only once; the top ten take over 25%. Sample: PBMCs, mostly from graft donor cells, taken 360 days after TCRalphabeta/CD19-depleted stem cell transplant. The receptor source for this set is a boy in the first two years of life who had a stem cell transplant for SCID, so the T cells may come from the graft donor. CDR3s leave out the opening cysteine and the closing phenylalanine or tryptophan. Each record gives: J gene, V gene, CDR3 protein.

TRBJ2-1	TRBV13	ASSLYGELNNEQF
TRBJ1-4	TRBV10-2	ASSDFVGWAGTNEKLF
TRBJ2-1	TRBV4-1	ASSQDILAGYNEQF
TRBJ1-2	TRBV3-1	ASSQDPWGNYGYT
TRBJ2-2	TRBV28	ASSFGLAGISWNTGELF
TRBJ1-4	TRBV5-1	ASSTGLLNEKLF
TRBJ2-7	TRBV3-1	ASSPQRLAGSYEQY
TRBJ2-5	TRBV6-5	ASSYRAGGPLQETQY
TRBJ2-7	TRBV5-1	ASSLSTSYPYEQY
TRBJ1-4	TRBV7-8	ASSFLDRGDEKLF
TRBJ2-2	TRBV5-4	ASSYGLAGGPKPTGELF
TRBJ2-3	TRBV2	ASTGPPRDRGYTDTQY
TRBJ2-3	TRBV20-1	SARDEGGRGTDTQY
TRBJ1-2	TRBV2	ASSVTGLRGYT
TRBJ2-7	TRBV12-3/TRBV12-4	ASSVGASGSYEQY
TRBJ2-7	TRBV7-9	ASSLVDLTGGDYEQY
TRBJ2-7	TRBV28	ASSSVLAGPYEQY
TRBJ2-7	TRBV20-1	SARKGSARGEQY
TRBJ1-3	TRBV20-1	SALDRSGNTIY
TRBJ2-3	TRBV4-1	ASSQGQRVVTDTQY
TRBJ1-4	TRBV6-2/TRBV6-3	ASSRDGPNEKLF
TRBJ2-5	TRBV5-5	ASSPLINQETQY
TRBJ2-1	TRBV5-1	ASSSRTLYGGPYNEQF
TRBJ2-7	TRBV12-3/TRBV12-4	ASRRDRGRGYEQY
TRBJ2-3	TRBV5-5	ASRGDSPQITDTQY
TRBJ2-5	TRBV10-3	AISGDRGLETQY
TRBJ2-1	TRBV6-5	ASSYSISGSLSYNEQF
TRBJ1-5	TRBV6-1	ASRKSGTGGQPQH